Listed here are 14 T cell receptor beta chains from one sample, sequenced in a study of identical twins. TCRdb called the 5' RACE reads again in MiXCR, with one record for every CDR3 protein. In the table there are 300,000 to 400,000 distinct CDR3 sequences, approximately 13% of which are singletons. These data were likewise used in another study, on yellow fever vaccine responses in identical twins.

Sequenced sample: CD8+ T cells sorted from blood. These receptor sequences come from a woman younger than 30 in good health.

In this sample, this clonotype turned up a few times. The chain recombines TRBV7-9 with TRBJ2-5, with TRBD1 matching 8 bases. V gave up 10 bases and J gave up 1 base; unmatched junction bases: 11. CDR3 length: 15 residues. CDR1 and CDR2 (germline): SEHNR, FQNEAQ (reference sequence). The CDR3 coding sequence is TGTGCCACCCAAGGGGGACAGGCAACCCAAGAGACCCAGTACTTC. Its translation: CATQGGQATQETQYF.

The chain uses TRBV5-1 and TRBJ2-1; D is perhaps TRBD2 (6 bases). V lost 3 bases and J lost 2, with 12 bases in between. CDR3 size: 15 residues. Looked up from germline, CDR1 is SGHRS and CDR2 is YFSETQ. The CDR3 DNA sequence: TGCGCCAGCAGCTCCCCGGGAGAACCCTACAATGAGCAGTTCTTC. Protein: CASSSPGEPYNEQFF.

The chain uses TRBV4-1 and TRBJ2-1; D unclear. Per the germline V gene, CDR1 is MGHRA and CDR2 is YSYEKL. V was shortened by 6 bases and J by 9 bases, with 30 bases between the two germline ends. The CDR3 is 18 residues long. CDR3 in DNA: TGCGCCAGCAGACCCCACGAAGCGAGGAGAATCTTACATGGTGAGCAGTTCTTC. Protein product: CASRPHEARRILHGEQFF.

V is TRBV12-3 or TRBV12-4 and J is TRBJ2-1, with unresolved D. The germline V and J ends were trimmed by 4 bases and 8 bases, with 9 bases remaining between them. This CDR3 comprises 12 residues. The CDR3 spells CASSSESDEQFF. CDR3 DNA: TGTGCCAGCAGTTCCGAGTCCGATGAGCAGTTCTTC.

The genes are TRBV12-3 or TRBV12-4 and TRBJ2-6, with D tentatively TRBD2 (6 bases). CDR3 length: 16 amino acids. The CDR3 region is CATEGSGDSGANVLTF. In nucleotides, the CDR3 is TGTGCAACGGAGGGCAGCGGAGACTCTGGGGCCAACGTCCTGACTTTC.

The CDR3 spells CASNSLLAGVGETQYF. CDR3 DNA sequence: TGTGCCAGCAACTCATTACTAGCGGGAGTGGGGGAGACCCAGTACTTC. V and J are TRBV7-9 and TRBJ2-5; 11 bases are shared with TRBD2. With V trimmed by 7 bases and J by 5 bases, 12 bases remained unmatched. Germline V gene lookup returns CDR1 SEHNR and CDR2 FQNEAQ (reference sequence). This CDR3 spans 16 amino acids.

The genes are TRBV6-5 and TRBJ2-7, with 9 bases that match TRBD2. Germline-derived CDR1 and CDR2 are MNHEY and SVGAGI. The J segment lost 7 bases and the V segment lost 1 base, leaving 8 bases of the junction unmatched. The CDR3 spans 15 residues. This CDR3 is CASSYYKVAGGEQYF. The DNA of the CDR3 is TGTGCCAGCAGTTACTATAAGGTGGCGGGAGGGGAGCAGTACTTC.

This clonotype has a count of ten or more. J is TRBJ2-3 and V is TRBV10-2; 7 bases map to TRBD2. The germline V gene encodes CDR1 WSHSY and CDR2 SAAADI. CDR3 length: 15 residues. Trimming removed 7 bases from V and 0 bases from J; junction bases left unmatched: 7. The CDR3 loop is CASTARRESTDTQYF. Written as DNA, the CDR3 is TGCGCCAGCACCGCCAGGCGGGAGAGCACAGATACGCAGTATTTT.

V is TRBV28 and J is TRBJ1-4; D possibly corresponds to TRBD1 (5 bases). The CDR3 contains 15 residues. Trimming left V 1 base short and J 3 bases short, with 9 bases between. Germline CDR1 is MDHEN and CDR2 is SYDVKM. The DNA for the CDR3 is TGTGCCAGCAGTTTATCGGGGCGGGCTAATGAAAAACTGTTTTTT. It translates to CASSLSGRANEKLFF.

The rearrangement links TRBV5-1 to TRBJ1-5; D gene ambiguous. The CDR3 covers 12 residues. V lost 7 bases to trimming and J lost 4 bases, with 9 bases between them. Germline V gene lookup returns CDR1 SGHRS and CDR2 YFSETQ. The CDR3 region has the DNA TGCGCCAGCCTTCAGGAGAATCAGCCCCAGCATTTT. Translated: CASLQENQPQHF.

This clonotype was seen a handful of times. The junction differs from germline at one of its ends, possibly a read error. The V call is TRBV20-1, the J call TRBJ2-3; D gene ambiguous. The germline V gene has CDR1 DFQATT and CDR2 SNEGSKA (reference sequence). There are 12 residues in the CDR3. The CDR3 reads CRAKLRTDTQYF. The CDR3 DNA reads TGCAGGGCTAAGCTGCGCACAGATACGCAGTATTTT.

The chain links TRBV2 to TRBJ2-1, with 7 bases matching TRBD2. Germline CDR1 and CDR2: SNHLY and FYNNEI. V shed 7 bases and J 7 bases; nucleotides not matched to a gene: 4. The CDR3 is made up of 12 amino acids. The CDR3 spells CASTVLANEQFF. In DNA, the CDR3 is TGTGCCAGCACCGTACTAGCGAATGAGCAGTTCTTC.

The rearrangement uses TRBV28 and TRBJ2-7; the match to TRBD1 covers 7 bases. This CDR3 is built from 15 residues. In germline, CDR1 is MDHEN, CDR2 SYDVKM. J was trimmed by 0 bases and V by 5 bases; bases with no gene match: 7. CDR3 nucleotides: TGTGCCAGCAGTCCAGCCCGGGACAGCTCCTACGAGCAGTACTTC. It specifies CASSPARDSSYEQYF.

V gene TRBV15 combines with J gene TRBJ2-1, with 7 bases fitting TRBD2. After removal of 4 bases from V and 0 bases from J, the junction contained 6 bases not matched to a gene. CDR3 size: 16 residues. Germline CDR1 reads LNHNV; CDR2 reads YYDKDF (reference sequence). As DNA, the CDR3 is TGTGCCACCAGCAAGGACGGGGGGAGCTCCTACAATGAGCAGTTCTTC. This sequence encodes CATSKDGGSSYNEQFF.